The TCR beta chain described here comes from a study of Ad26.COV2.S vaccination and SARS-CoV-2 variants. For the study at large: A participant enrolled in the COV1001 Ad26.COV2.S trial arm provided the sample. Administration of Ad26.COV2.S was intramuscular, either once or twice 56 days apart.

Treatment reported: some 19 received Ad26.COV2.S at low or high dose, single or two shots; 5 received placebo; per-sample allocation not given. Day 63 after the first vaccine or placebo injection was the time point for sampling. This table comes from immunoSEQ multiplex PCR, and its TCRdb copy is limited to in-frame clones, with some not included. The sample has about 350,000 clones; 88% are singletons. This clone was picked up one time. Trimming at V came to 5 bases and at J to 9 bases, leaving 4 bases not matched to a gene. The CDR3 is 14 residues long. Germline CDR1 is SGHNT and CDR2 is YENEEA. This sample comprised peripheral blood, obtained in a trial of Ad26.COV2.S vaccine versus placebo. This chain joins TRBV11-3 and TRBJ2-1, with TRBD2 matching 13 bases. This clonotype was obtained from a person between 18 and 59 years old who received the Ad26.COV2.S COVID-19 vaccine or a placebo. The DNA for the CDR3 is TGTGCCAGCAGCCCGGGACTAGCGGGATCTGAGCAGTTCTTC. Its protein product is CASSPGLAGSEQFF.